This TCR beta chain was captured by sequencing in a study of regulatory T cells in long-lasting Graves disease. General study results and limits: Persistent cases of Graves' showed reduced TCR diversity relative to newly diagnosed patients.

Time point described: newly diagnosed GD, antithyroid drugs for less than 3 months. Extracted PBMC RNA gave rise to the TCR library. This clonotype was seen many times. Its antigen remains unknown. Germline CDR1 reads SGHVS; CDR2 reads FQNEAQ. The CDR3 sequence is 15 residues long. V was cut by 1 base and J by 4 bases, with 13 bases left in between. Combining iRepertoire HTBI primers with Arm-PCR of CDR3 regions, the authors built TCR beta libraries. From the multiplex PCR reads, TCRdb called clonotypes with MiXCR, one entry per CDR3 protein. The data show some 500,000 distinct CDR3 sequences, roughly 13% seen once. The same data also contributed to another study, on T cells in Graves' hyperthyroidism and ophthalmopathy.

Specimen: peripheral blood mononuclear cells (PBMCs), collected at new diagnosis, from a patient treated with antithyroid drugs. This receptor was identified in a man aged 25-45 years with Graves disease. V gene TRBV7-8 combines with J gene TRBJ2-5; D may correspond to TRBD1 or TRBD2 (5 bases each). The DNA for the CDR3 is TGTGCCAGCAGCTTAGATGTCCAGAGGGGAGAGACCCAGTACTTC. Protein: CASSLDVQRGETQYF.